This entry describes one T cell receptor beta chain. Produced via immunoSEQ multiplex PCR; TCRdb's table is partial and in-frame only. The sample consists of 250,000 to 350,000 clones, roughly 80% of them appearing once. This sample stems from a study of blood T cell repertoires in COVID-19. About the study: Samples of COVID-19 (acute and convalescent) were obtained from the United States, Italy and Spain. Nucleic acid was either cDNA or gDNA, and it came from T cells, B-cell-depleted T cells, or PBMCs.

The CDR3 runs to 17 residues. Germline V gives CDR1 MGHRA, CDR2 YSYEKL. V gave up 0 bases and J gave up 1 base, with 15 bases separating them. The V gene is TRBV4-1, the J gene TRBJ2-5; D ambiguous. The sequencing sample was made of peripheral blood. The sequence derives from a person aged 65-85 years with COVID-19, enrolled during active disease. CDR3 DNA: TGCGCCAGCAGCCAAGATCCCGGGTTACAAATCCAAGAGACCCAGTACTTC. Translation: CASSQDPGLQIQETQYF.